The next 8 T cell receptor beta chains were all read from a single sample in a study of control samples from healthy donors and cancer patients. Assay: immunoSEQ multiplex PCR; the TCRdb copy retains only in-frame clones and omits some. The sample consists of around 110,000 clones, over 75% of them appearing once. Sequenced sample: PBMCs. The receptors were gathered from a woman between 50 and 59 years old with colorectal cancer.

CDR3 DNA sequence: TGTGCCAGCGTCCCGACGGGTCGGGAGACCCAGTACTTC. This codes for CASVPTGRETQYF. The V gene is TRBV18, the J gene TRBJ2-5, with D unclear. Per the germline V gene, CDR1 is KGHSH and CDR2 is LQKENI. This CDR3 is built from 13 residues. The V end was cut by 8 bases, the J end by 5 bases, with 15 bases between. Filled out from reference TRBV18 and TRBJ2-5, the complete variable domain reads NAGVMQNPRHLVRRRGQEARLRCSPMKGHSHVYWYRQLPEEGLKFMVYLQKENIIDESGMPKERFSAEFPKEGPSILRIQQVVRGDSAAYFCASVPTGRETQYFGPGTRLLVL.

The CDR3 nucleotides read TGTGCCAGCAGCGCTCCGCCGGGACAGGGGACAGATACGCAGTATTTT. Its translation is CASSAPPGQGTDTQYF. V usage is TRBV7-3 and J usage is TRBJ2-3, with 10 positions matching TRBD1. CDR1 and CDR2 (germline): SGHTA, FQGTGA. The CDR3 consists of 16 residues. V lost 5 bases to trimming and J lost 3 bases; unmatched junction nucleotides: 8.

The rearrangement joins TRBV19 to TRBJ2-7, with D possibly being TRBD1 (5 bases). CDR1 and CDR2 from the germline V gene are LNHDA and SQIVND (reference sequence). V lost 3 bases to trimming and J lost 0 bases, with 9 bases between them. The CDR3 runs 14 residues. The CDR3 here is CASSIARDSYEQYF. CDR3 DNA sequence: TGTGCCAGTAGTATTGCCAGGGACTCCTACGAGCAGTACTTC.

This sequence joins TRBV29-1 and TRBJ2-2, with a tentative D call TRBD2 (6 bases). CDR1 and CDR2 from the germline V gene are SQVTM and ANQGSEA. V was cut by 4 bases and J by 1 base, with 10 bases left in between. The CDR3 has 14 residues. The DNA for the CDR3 is TGCAGCGTTGGTGATAGCGGGAACACCGGGGAGCTGTTTTTT. Residues: CSVGDSGNTGELFF.

This chain connects TRBV6-5 to TRBJ1-6; tentatively, D is TRBD1 (5 bases). Trimming left V 6 bases short and J 2 bases short, with 8 bases between. Germline V gives CDR1 MNHEY, CDR2 SVGAGI. CDR3 length: 14 amino acids. The CDR3 region has the DNA TGTGCCAGCAGAACAGGTGCCTATAATTCACCCCTCCACTTT. Its protein is CASRTGAYNSPLHF.

This chain joins TRBV27 and TRBJ1-3; tentative D call: TRBD1 (5 bases). CDR3 size: 16 residues. V was pared by 5 bases and J by 9 bases, with 23 bases between. Germline CDR1 and CDR2: MNHEY and SMNVEV (reference sequence). The CDR3 protein is CASSPQRAGTFGTIYF. The CDR3 DNA follows: TGTGCCAGCAGTCCCCAACGAGCCGGGACGTTCGGCACCATATATTTT.

The V and J genes are TRBV27 and TRBJ2-1; D is possibly TRBD2 (5 bases). The V gene lost 0 bases and the J gene lost 2 bases, with 11 bases spanning the gap. In germline, CDR1 is MNHEY, CDR2 SMNVEV (reference sequence). CDR3 length: 16 amino acids. The CDR3: CASSLSISGAYNEQFF. CDR3 nucleotide sequence: TGTGCCAGCAGTTTATCGATCAGCGGAGCCTACAATGAGCAGTTCTTC.

The CDR3 DNA follows: TGTGCCAGCAGCCAAGCCAGGGGGGGCAATCAGCCCCAGCATTTT. Translation gives CASSQARGGNQPQHF. The chain combines TRBV3-1 (or the pseudogene TRBV3-2) with TRBJ1-5, with 7 bases that match TRBD1. CDR1 is LGHDT and CDR2 is YNNKEL in the germline V gene (reference sequence). This CDR3 is built from 15 residues. V was clipped by 1 base and J by 2 bases; unmatched bases: 2.